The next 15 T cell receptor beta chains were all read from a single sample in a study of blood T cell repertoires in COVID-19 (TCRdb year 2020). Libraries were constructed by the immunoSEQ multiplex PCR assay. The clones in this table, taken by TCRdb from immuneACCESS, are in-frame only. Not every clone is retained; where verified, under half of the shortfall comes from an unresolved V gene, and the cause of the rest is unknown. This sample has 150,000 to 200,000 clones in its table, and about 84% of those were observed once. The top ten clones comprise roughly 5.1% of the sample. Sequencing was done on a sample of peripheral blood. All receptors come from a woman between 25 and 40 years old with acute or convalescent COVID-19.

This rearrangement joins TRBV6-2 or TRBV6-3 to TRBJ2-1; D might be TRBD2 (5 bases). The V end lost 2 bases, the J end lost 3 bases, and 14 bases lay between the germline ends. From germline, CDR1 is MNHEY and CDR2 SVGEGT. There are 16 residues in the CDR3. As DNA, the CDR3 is TGTGCCAGCAGTTACCACCGGGGAAACCTCTACAATGAGCAGTTCTTC. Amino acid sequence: CASSYHRGNLYNEQFF.

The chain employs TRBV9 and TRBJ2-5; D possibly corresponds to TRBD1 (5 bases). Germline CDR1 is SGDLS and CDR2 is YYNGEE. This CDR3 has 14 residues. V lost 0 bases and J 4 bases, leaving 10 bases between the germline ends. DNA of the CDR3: TGTGCCAGCAGCGTAGAGGCAGGGTTAGAGACCCAGTACTTC. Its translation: CASSVEAGLETQYF.

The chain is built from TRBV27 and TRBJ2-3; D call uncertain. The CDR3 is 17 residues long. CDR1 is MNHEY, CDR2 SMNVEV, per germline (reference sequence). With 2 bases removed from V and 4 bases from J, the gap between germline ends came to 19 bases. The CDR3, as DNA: TGTGCCAGCAGTTTAGATTCGGTAGCCGGTCGGGCAGATACGCAGTATTTT. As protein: CASSLDSVAGRADTQYF.

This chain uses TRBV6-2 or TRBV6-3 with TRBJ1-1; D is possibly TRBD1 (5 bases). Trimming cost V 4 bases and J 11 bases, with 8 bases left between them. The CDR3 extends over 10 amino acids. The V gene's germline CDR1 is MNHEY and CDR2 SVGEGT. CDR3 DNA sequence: TGTGCCAGCAGTTCAGGGCAGGCTTTCTTT. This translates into CASSSGQAFF.

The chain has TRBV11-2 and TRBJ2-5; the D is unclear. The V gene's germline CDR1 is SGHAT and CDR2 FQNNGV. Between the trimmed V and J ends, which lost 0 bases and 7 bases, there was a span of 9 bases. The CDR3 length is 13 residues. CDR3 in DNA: TGTGCCAGCAGCTTAGACGTCCCAGGGACCCAGTACTTC. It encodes CASSLDVPGTQYF.

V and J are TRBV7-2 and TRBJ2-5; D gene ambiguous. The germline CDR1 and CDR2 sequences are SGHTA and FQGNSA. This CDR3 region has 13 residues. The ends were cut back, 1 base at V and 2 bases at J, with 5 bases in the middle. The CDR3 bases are TGTGCCAGCAGCTTAGAACTGCAAGAGACCCAGTACTTC. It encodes CASSLELQETQYF.

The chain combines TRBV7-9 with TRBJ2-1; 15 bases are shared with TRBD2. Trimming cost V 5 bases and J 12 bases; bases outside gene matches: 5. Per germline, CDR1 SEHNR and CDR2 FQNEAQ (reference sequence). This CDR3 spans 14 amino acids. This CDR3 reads CASSPGLAGGLQFF. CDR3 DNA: TGTGCCAGCAGCCCCGGACTAGCGGGGGGGCTGCAGTTCTTC.

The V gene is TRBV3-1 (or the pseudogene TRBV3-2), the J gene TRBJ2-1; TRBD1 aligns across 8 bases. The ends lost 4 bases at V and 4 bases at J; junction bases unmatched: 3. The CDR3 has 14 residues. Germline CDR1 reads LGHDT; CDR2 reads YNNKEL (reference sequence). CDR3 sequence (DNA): TGTGCCAGCAGCCTCGGGACAGGATACAATGAGCAGTTCTTC. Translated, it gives CASSLGTGYNEQFF.

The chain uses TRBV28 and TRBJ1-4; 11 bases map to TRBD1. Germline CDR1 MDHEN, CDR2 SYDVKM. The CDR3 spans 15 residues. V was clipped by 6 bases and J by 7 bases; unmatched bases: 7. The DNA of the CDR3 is TGTGCCAGCAGCCATACCGGGACAGGGGGTGAAAAACTGTTTTTT. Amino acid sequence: CASSHTGTGGEKLFF.

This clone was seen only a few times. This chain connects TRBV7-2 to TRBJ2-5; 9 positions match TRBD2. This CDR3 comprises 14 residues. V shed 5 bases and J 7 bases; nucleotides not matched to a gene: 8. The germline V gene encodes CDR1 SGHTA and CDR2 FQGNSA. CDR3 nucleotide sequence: TGTGCCAGCAGCCTTAGCGGGGGCGGCGGGACCCAGTACTTC. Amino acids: CASSLSGGGGTQYF.

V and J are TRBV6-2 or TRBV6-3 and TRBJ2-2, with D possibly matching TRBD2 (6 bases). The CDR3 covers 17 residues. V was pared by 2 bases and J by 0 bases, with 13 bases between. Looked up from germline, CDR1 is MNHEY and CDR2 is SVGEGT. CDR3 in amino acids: CASSYVSGPANTGELFF. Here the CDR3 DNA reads TGTGCCAGCAGTTACGTTAGCGGCCCGGCGAACACCGGGGAGCTGTTTTTT.

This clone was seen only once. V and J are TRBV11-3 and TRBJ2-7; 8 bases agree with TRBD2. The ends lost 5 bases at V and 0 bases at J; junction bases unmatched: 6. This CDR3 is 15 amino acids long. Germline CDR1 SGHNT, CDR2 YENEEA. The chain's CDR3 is CASSLTSGNSYEQYF. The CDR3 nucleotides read TGTGCCAGCAGCCTTACTAGCGGAAACTCCTACGAGCAGTACTTC.

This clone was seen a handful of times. The CDR3 sequence: CASSLKGQGYQPQHF. In DNA, the CDR3 is TGTGCCAGCAGTTTAAAGGGACAGGGCTATCAGCCCCAGCATTTT. The chain couples TRBV28 to TRBJ1-5; 9 bases align to TRBD1. The CDR3 is 15 residues long. Germline assignment: CDR1 MDHEN and CDR2 SYDVKM. Trimming removed 2 bases from V and 5 bases from J; junction bases left unmatched: 4.

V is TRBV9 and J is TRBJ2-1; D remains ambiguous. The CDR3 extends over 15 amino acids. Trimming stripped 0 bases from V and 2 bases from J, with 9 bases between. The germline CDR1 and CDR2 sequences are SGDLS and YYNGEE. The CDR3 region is CASSVVTDPYNEQFF. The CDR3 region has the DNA TGTGCCAGCAGCGTAGTAACAGACCCCTACAATGAGCAGTTCTTC.

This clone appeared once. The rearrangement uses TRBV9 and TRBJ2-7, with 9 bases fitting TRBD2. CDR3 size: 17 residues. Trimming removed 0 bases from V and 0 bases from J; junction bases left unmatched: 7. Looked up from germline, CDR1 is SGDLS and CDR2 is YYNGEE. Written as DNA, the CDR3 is TGTGCCAGCAGCGTAGAGACTAGCGGTTCTCTCTCCTACGAGCAGTACTTC. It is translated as CASSVETSGSLSYEQYF.